This TCR beta chain appears in the sequencing data of a study of long-term antiretroviral therapy in people with HIV. Whole-study results and caveats: The blood, collected between about 2003 and 2018, was possibly taken under older ART regimens.

Details on this clone: Its antigen remains unknown.

Investigators performed immunoSEQ version v3.0 at survey level. The assay was immunoSEQ multiplex PCR, and TCRdb's table has in-frame clones only and misses some. The data hold tens of thousands of clones, with roughly 85% observed a single time. V was clipped by 3 bases and J by 0 bases, with 12 bases between them. This CDR3 spans 16 amino acids. From germline, CDR1 is SNHLY and CDR2 FYNNEI. The chain uses TRBV2 and TRBJ1-5, with D possibly TRBD1 on 5 matching bases. The sample consisted of unsorted PBMCs, taken 0.8 years before starting antiretroviral therapy. The source of this sequence is a man between 18 and 29 years old with HIV. The CDR3 here is CASSDFGGYSNQPQHF. For the CDR3, the DNA is TGTGCCAGCAGTGACTTTGGGGGGTATAGCAATCAGCCCCAGCATTTT.